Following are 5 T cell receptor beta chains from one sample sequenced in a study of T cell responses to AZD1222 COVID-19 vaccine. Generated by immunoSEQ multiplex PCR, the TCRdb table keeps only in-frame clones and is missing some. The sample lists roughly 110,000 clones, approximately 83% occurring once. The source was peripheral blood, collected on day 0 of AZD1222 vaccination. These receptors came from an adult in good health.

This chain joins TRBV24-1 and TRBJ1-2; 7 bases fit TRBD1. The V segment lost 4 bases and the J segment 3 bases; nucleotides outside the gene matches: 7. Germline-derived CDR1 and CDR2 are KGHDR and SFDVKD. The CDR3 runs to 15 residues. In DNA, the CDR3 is TGTGCCACCAGTGACGACACCAGGGGGGACTATGGCTACACCTTC. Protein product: CATSDDTRGDYGYTF.

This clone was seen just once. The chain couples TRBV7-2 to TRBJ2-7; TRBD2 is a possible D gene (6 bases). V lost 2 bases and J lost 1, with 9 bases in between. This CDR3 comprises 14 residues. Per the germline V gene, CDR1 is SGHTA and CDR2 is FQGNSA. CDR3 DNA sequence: TGTGCCAGCAGCTTATCCGGGAGTTCCTACGAGCAGTACTTC. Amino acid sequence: CASSLSGSSYEQYF.

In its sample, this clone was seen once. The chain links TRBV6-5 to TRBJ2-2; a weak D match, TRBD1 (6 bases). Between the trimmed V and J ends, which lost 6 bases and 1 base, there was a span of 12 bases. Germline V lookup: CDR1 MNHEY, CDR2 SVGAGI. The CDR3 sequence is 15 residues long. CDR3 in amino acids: CASRVSGVNTGELFF. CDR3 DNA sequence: TGTGCCAGCAGGGTATCAGGGGTGAACACCGGGGAGCTGTTTTTT.

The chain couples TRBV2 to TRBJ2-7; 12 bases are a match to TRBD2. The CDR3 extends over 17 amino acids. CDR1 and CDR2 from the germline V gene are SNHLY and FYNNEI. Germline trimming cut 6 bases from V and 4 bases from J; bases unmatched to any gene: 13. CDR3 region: CASSGGRLAGVGYEQYF. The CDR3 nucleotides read TGTGCCAGCAGCGGGGGGAGACTAGCGGGAGTCGGGTACGAGCAGTACTTC.

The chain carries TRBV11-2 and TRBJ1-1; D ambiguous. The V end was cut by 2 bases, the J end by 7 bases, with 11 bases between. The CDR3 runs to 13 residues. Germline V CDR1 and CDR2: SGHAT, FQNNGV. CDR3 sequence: CASSLLPDLEAFF. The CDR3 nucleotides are TGTGCCAGCAGCTTACTCCCGGACCTTGAAGCTTTCTTT. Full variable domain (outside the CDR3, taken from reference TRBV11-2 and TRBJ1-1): EAGVAQSPRYKIIEKRQSVAFWCNPISGHATLYWYQQILGQGPKLLIQFQNNGVVDDSQLPKDRFSAERLKGVDSTLKIQPAKLEDSAVYLCASSLLPDLEAFFGQGTRLTVV.